Below, 27 T cell receptor beta chains from the same sample are listed, as sequenced in a study of cytomegalovirus exposure and HLA in healthy donors (dated by TCRdb to about 2017). Libraries were made using the immunoSEQ multiplex PCR assay. Imported from immuneACCESS, the table was reduced by TCRdb to in-frame sequences with V and J called. These copies leave out some clones; in studies compared against another copy, an unresolved V gene accounts for under half, and the cause of the remainder is not known. The sample data list 150,000 to 200,000 clones, and approximately 85% of these were observed just once. The ten biggest clones cover approximately 1.5% of the sample. What was sequenced was PBMCs. These receptors came from a woman aged 18-35 years in good health and CMV-seronegative.

This clone was detected only once. The chain has TRBV25-1 and TRBJ2-5; 8 bases align to TRBD2. Unmatched junction bases numbered 7, after V lost 2 bases and J lost 2 bases. Germline V gives CDR1 MGHDK, CDR2 SYGVNS. CDR3 length: 16 residues. The CDR3 region is CASSEPGSGVQETQYF. In DNA, the CDR3 is TGTGCCAGCAGTGAACCGGGTAGCGGGGTGCAAGAGACCCAGTACTTC.

This chain links TRBV7-9 with TRBJ2-7; the D gene is possibly TRBD2 (6 bases). V shed 4 bases and J shed 5 bases, with 21 bases lying between them. This CDR3 contains 16 residues. Germline V gene data show CDR1 as SEHNR and CDR2 as FQNEAQ (reference sequence). Written as DNA, the CDR3 is TGTGCCAGCAGCTCCCTAGCTCCCGGAGGGGTGGACGAGCAGTACTTC. It encodes CASSSLAPGGVDEQYF. The variable domain in full, with the rest retrieved from reference TRBV7-9 and TRBJ2-7, is DTGVSQNPRHKITKRGQNVTFRCDPISEHNRLYWYRQTLGQGPEFLTYFQNEAQLEKSRLLSDRFSAERPKGSFSTLEIQRTEQGDSAMYLCASSSLAPGGVDEQYFGPGTRLTVT.

The genes are TRBV7-2 and TRBJ1-1; TRBD1 matches 7 bases. The trim removed 1 base at V and 3 bases at J, leaving 2 bases unmatched. Germline CDR1 is SGHTA and CDR2 is FQGNSA. CDR3 length equals 14 residues. The CDR3 nucleotides are TGTGCCAGCAGCTTAGTAGGGGGCCACACTGAAGCTTTCTTT. Amino acids: CASSLVGGHTEAFF.

This clone was observed a handful of times. The V and J genes are TRBV7-9 and TRBJ1-5; 8 bases fit TRBD1. The CDR3 covers 14 residues. J lost 6 bases, V lost 5 bases, and 6 bases had no gene match. In germline, CDR1 is SEHNR, CDR2 FQNEAQ (reference sequence). The DNA of the CDR3 is TGTGCCAGCAGCCGGGGACAGGCGGGTCAGCCCCAGCATTTT. Translated: CASSRGQAGQPQHF.

The genes are TRBV27 and TRBJ2-1, with 7 bases identical to TRBD1. This CDR3 comprises 17 residues. With 2 bases clipped from V and 7 bases from J, the junction kept 14 bases outside the gene matches. The V gene's germline CDR1 is MNHEY and CDR2 SMNVEV (reference sequence). In DNA form, the CDR3 reads TGTGCCAGCAGTTTACTGGCCGCAGGGGGTATTAGGAATGAGCAGTTCTTC. Amino acid sequence: CASSLLAAGGIRNEQFF.

The genes are TRBV29-1 and TRBJ2-1; D gene uncertain. The CDR3 contains 13 residues. V was shortened by 0 bases and J by 7 bases, with 10 bases between the two germline ends. Per germline, CDR1 SQVTM and CDR2 ANQGSEA. CDR3 protein: CSVEDYDGNEQFF. DNA of the CDR3: TGCAGCGTTGAAGATTATGACGGGAATGAGCAGTTCTTC.

J is TRBJ1-3 and V is TRBV29-1, with a tentative D call TRBD1 (5 bases). V was shortened by 7 bases and J by 3 bases, with 13 bases between the two germline ends. The CDR3 has 13 residues. Per germline, CDR1 SQVTM and CDR2 ANQGSEA. The CDR3 protein is CSASQGFGNTIYF. The CDR3 region has the DNA TGCAGCGCCTCTCAGGGTTTTGGAAACACCATATATTTT.

V gene TRBV19 combines with J gene TRBJ2-3; 10 positions match TRBD2. Germline values: CDR1 LNHDA, CDR2 SQIVND (reference sequence). The CDR3 extends over 16 amino acids. J lost 7 bases, V lost 5 bases, and 12 bases had no gene match. CDR3 protein: CASSPLAGAYWHTQYF. In DNA form, the CDR3 reads TGTGCCAGTAGTCCTCTAGCGGGGGCGTACTGGCATACGCAGTATTTT.

This sequence joins TRBV6-6 and TRBJ2-1; perhaps TRBD2 as D (6 bases). Germline CDR1 reads MNHNY; CDR2 reads SVGAGI (reference sequence). The V gene lost 6 bases and the J gene lost 9 bases, with 15 bases spanning the gap. The CDR3 extends over 13 amino acids. The DNA of the CDR3 is TGTGCCAGCAGGGCCGGGACTTTATCTGAGCAGTTCTTC. This encodes CASRAGTLSEQFF.

The rearrangement links TRBV5-1 to TRBJ2-3, with a possible D match to TRBD2 (6 bases). This CDR3 has 15 amino acids. Germline assignment: CDR1 SGHRS and CDR2 YFSETQ. V lost 4 bases to trimming and J lost 3 bases, with 15 bases between them. The CDR3 DNA follows: TGCGCCAGCAGCCATGGAGTAGCGGATACAGATACGCAGTATTTT. As protein: CASSHGVADTDTQYF.

The rearrangement links TRBV7-2 to TRBJ1-5, with D uncertain. Germline V gene lookup returns CDR1 SGHTA and CDR2 FQGNSA. Trimming took off 2 bases at V and 4 bases at J, with 6 bases between the two ends. CDR3 length equals 13 residues. CDR3 amino acids: CASSLRVNQPQHF. The CDR3 region has the DNA TGTGCCAGCAGCTTACGGGTGAATCAGCCCCAGCATTTT.

V is TRBV12-5 and J is TRBJ2-7; possible D gene TRBD2, 5 bases. CDR3 size: 14 residues. The V and J ends lost 1 base and 2 bases respectively, with 9 bases between them. Germline V gene sequence: CDR1 LGHNT, CDR2 FRNRAP. The CDR3: CASGLGLGAYEQYF. The DNA for the CDR3 is TGTGCTAGTGGTTTGGGCCTCGGGGCCTACGAGCAGTACTTC.

The chain links TRBV30 to TRBJ1-3; D is perhaps TRBD1 (5 bases). Trimming cost V 2 bases and J 0 bases, with 11 bases left between them. The CDR3 has 15 amino acids. CDR1 and CDR2 (germline): GTSNPN, SVGIG (reference sequence). In nucleotides, the CDR3 is TGTGCCTGGAGTCGTCAAGGGGTCTCTGGAAACACCATATATTTT. It is translated as CAWSRQGVSGNTIYF.

CDR3 nucleotides: TGTGCCAGCAGTCCTCGACAGGGAGGTCAGCCCCAGCATTTT. Protein sequence: CASSPRQGGQPQHF. The rearrangement links TRBV6-7 to TRBJ1-5; 7 bases agree with TRBD1. TRBV6-7 is recorded as an ORF, its role being uncertain. The CDR3 runs 14 residues. V shed 5 bases, J shed 6 bases, and the junction held 7 bases outside the gene matches.

J is TRBJ2-7 and V is TRBV18, with TRBD1 matching over 7 bases. V lost 3 bases and J lost 5; bases outside the gene matches: 10. The CDR3 runs 15 residues. CDR1 is KGHSH, CDR2 LQKENI, per germline. The CDR3 here is CASSPGTAKVHEQYF. In nucleotides, the CDR3 is TGTGCCAGCTCACCTGGGACAGCGAAGGTCCACGAGCAGTACTTC.

The chain combines TRBV7-2 with TRBJ2-7; perhaps TRBD2 as D (6 bases). The CDR3 length is 14 residues. Trimming removed 1 base at V and 2 bases at J, with 9 bases between. In germline, CDR1 is SGHTA, CDR2 FQGNSA. CDR3 residues: CASSLDTGAYEQYF. As DNA, the CDR3 is TGTGCCAGCAGCTTAGATACGGGGGCCTACGAGCAGTACTTC.

This clone was seen a single time. The rearrangement joins TRBV5-1 to TRBJ1-2; maybe TRBD1 (5 bases). In germline, CDR1 is SGHRS, CDR2 YFSETQ. The V end lost 2 bases, the J end lost 4 bases, and 18 bases lay between the germline ends. CDR3 length: 16 amino acids. CDR3 DNA sequence: TGCGCCAGCAGCTTAACCTTCTCAGGGATTCCCTATGGCTACACCTTC. It yields the protein CASSLTFSGIPYGYTF.

J is TRBJ2-2 and V is TRBV2, with 11 bases fitting TRBD1. Germline V gene data show CDR1 as SNHLY and CDR2 as FYNNEI. The CDR3 length is 15 residues. The V and J ends lost 6 bases and 3 bases, in that order; junction bases with no gene match: 3. CDR3 protein: CASRGQGEYTGELFF. CDR3 coding DNA: TGTGCCAGCAGGGGACAGGGGGAGTACACCGGGGAGCTGTTTTTT.

The genes are TRBV18 and TRBJ2-1; 8 nucleotides agree with TRBD1. This CDR3 spans 15 amino acids. Per germline, CDR1 KGHSH and CDR2 LQKENI. V shed 2 bases, J shed 4 bases, and the junction held 4 bases outside the gene matches. For the CDR3, the DNA is TGTGCCAGCTCACCAGCGACAGGGGTTTACAATGAGCAGTTCTTC. It translates to CASSPATGVYNEQFF.

The V gene is TRBV16, the J gene TRBJ2-7, with a weak D call TRBD2 (5 bases). Trimming removed 1 base at V and 0 bases at J, with 16 bases between. Germline CDR1 and CDR2: KGHSY and FQNENV. The CDR3 is 17 residues long. CDR3 region: CASSQLGSNPDSYEQYF. For the CDR3, the DNA is TGTGCCAGCAGCCAATTAGGGAGCAATCCCGACTCCTACGAGCAGTACTTC.

The rearrangement links TRBV2 to TRBJ2-2; D is possibly TRBD1 (6 bases). Germline V lookup: CDR1 SNHLY, CDR2 FYNNEI. Trimming removed 7 bases at V and 6 bases at J, with 15 bases between. There are 14 residues in the CDR3. The CDR3 loop is CASKYRVGPGELFF. The CDR3 nucleotides read TGTGCCAGCAAATACAGGGTTGGTCCCGGGGAGCTGTTTTTT. The whole variable domain, remainder taken from reference TRBV2 and TRBJ2-2, is EPEVTQTPSHQVTQMGQEVILRCVPISNHLYFYWYRQILGQKVEFLVSFYNNEISEKSEIFDDQFSVERPDGSNFTLKIRSTKLEDSAMYFCASKYRVGPGELFFGEGSRLTVL.

The rearrangement uses TRBV4-1 and TRBJ2-3; TRBD2 matches at 9 bases. CDR1 is MGHRA, CDR2 YSYEKL, per germline. The V segment lost 0 bases and the J segment 6 bases; nucleotides outside the gene matches: 10. This CDR3 region has 17 residues. For the CDR3, the DNA is TGCGCCAGCAGCCAAGACAGGGGCGGGGGGGCCCCCGATACGCAGTATTTT. Protein: CASSQDRGGGAPDTQYF.

This chain joins TRBV18 and TRBJ1-3, with a tentative D call TRBD1 (5 bases). Germline CDR1 and CDR2: KGHSH and LQKENI. V dropped 1 base and J dropped 4 bases, with 14 bases sitting between them. CDR3 length: 16 amino acids. Here the CDR3 DNA reads TGTGCCAGCTCACCACTGCTGGGGCGCCAGGGAAACACCATATATTTT. Translation: CASSPLLGRQGNTIYF. Using reference TRBV18 and TRBJ1-3 for the parts outside the CDR3, the full variable domain is NAGVMQNPRHLVRRRGQEARLRCSPMKGHSHVYWYRQLPEEGLKFMVYLQKENIIDESGMPKERFSAEFPKEGPSILRIQQVVRGDSAAYFCASSPLLGRQGNTIYFGEGSWLTVV.

The gene calls are TRBV6-1 and TRBJ2-7; a weak D match, TRBD1 (6 bases). The germline CDR1 and CDR2 sequences are MNHNS and SASEGT. V dropped 8 bases and J dropped 0 bases, with 17 bases sitting between them. CDR3 length: 15 residues. For the CDR3, the DNA is TGTGCCAGCGATTGGACAGTCCAAAACTCCTACGAGCAGTACTTC. This translates into CASDWTVQNSYEQYF.

The chain carries TRBV6-6 and TRBJ2-3, with D perhaps matching TRBD2 (6 bases). The germline CDR1 and CDR2 sequences are MNHNY and SVGAGI (reference sequence). The CDR3 runs 13 residues. V was shortened by 2 bases and J by 4 bases, with 7 bases between the two germline ends. CDR3 sequence (DNA): TGTGCCAGCAGTTACGGAGGGGCAGATACGCAGTATTTT. The encoded protein is CASSYGGADTQYF.

The chain has TRBV10-2 and TRBJ2-7; D is unresolved. Germline CDR1 is WSHSY and CDR2 is SAAADI. The CDR3 is made up of 12 amino acids. The ends were cut back, 5 bases at V and 2 bases at J, with 7 bases in the middle. The CDR3 nucleotides read TGCGCCAGCAGTATAGCAACCTACGAGCAGTACTTC. It encodes CASSIATYEQYF.

J is TRBJ2-3 and V is TRBV5-1; D ambiguous. The CDR3 totals 16 residues. The germline CDR1 and CDR2 sequences are SGHRS and YFSETQ. The V and J ends lost 0 bases and 4 bases respectively, with 15 bases between them. The CDR3: CASSLVARTTPDTQYF. The CDR3 DNA sequence: TGCGCCAGCAGCTTGGTGGCACGAACTACCCCAGATACGCAGTATTTT.